This is a list of T cell receptor beta chains from one sample in a study of T cell changes during pregnancy in multiple sclerosis. The repertoire was sequenced with immunoSEQ multiplex PCR; TCRdb's copy has only in-frame clones and lacks some. The table has some 70,000 clones, around nine tenths seen once. The material was peripheral blood, obtained in the second trimester of pregnancy. All receptors come from a female donor in good health, enrolled as a control in a pregnancy study. Each CDR3 is given with its conserved first and last residue. A D gene is named only where the DNA matches it firmly. Clone sizes are given selectively: once, few, many, or a class where the clone is expanded.

d_call clone_size j_call v_call cdr3_nt cdr3_aa
. . TRBJ1-1 TRBV6-5 TGTGCCAGCAGGCACAACAGGGCATGGGGGACTGAAGCTTTCTTT CASRHNRAWGTEAFF
. . TRBJ2-7 TRBV6-6 TGTGCCAGCAGTTCCCTCATCTCTGGACTCGAGCAGTACTTC CASSSLISGLEQYF
TRBD1 . TRBJ1-2 TRBV29-1 TGCAGCGTTGAAGGCGGGACAGGGTCGGACGGCTACACCTTC CSVEGGTGSDGYTF
. . TRBJ1-1 TRBV7-9 TGTGCCAGCAGCCCTACCGTAGTCAGGGCCCCTGAAGCTTTCTTT CASSPTVVRAPEAFF
. . TRBJ1-1 TRBV7-2 TGTGCCAGCAGCTTAACGCGTAATGAAGCTTTCTTT CASSLTRNEAFF
. . TRBJ2-4 TRBV7-3 TGTGCCAGCAGCCCAGGGCTAGCCAAAAACATTCAGTACTTC CASSPGLAKNIQYF
TRBD1 . TRBJ2-5 TRBV7-8 TGTGCCAGCAGCTTAGGGACAGGCGGGGAGACCCAGTACTTC CASSLGTGGETQYF
. . TRBJ2-5 TRBV6-6 TGTGCCAGCAGTTCGAAGGGGCTGGAGACCCAGTACTTC CASSSKGLETQYF
. . TRBJ1-5 TRBV27 TGTGCCAGCAGTTTAGTCCCGACATCGCAGCCCCAGCATTTT CASSLVPTSQPQHF
. . TRBJ1-2 TRBV7-2 TGTGCCAGCAGCAAGCTCGGTTATGGCTACACCTTC CASSKLGYGYTF
. . TRBJ1-4 TRBV20-1 TGCAGTGGGGGGCGCGGGGAAAAACTGTTTTTT CSGGRGEKLFF
TRBD1 . TRBJ2-6 TRBV29-1 TGCAGCGTGAGGACAGGAGACTCTGGGGCCAACGTCCTGACTTTC CSVRTGDSGANVLTF
. once TRBJ2-1 TRBV13 TGTGCCAGCAGCTTAGGCGAAGAACAAAGCTCCTACAATGAGCAGTTCTTC CASSLGEEQSSYNEQFF
. . TRBJ2-3 TRBV6-1 TGTGCCAGCAGTGATTATAGAAAAGATACGCAGTATTTT CASSDYRKDTQYF
TRBD1 . TRBJ2-3 TRBV7-2 TGTGCCAGCAGCTCCTGGACAGGGATAAGCACAGATACGCAGTATTTT CASSSWTGISTDTQYF
. . TRBJ2-7 TRBV18 TGTGCCAGCTCACCTAGGGTACAGGGTTACGAGCAGTACTTC CASSPRVQGYEQYF
TRBD1 . TRBJ2-2 TRBV5-5 TGTGCCAGCAGCCTGGGACAGACGAACACCGGGGAGCTGTTTTTT CASSLGQTNTGELFF
. . TRBJ1-1 TRBV11-3 TGTGCCAGCAGCTTAGGACAGGTCGGCACTGAAGCTTTCTTT CASSLGQVGTEAFF
TRBD2 . TRBJ2-2 TRBV27 TGTGCCAGCACCCAAAGGTCGCTAGCGGCGAACACCGGGGAGCTGTTTTTT CASTQRSLAANTGELFF
. . TRBJ1-6 TRBV6-5 TGTGCCAGCTCACTTACCGGGAAGAATTCACCCCTCCACTTT CASSLTGKNSPLHF
. . TRBJ1-5 TRBV6-1 TGTGCCAGCAGCTTTTCCAGGGGAAACAATCAGCCCCAGCATTTT CASSFSRGNNQPQHF
. . TRBJ1-6 TRBV4-1 TGCGCCAGCAGCCAAGACCCCTTTTCCAATTCACCCCTCCACTTT CASSQDPFSNSPLHF
TRBD1 . TRBJ1-2 TRBV5-1 TGCGCCAGCAGCCCAGGACAGGGCGTCTATGGCTACACCTTC CASSPGQGVYGYTF
. . TRBJ1-6 TRBV6-6 TGTGCCAGCAGCCCCGGGGGGGACAACAATTCACCCCTCCACTTT CASSPGGDNNSPLHF
. . TRBJ1-1 TRBV5-5 TGTGCCAGCAGCTCCCTAGGGAACACTGAAGCTTTCTTT CASSSLGNTEAFF
TRBD1 . TRBJ1-2 TRBV6-1 TGTGCCAGCAGTCCGACAGGGGACTATAGCTACACCTTC CASSPTGDYSYTF
. . TRBJ2-7 TRBV7-2 TGTGCCAGCAGCTTAGCGCCTACTCCGGGCTACGAGCAGTACTTC CASSLAPTPGYEQYF
TRBD2 . TRBJ2-1 TRBV7-9 TGTGCCAGCAGCCCCCACCAAGCGGGGGGCTACAATGAGCAGTTCTTC CASSPHQAGGYNEQFF
TRBD2 . TRBJ2-1 TRBV19 TGTGCCACTAGGAGTTTTGCAGCGGGGAAGGGTGAGCAGTTCTTC CATRSFAAGKGEQFF
. few TRBJ1-5 TRBV2 TGTGCCAGCAGCTCAACTTCCGCCCAGCATTTT CASSSTSAQHF
TRBD1 . TRBJ1-2 TRBV6-5 TGTGCCAGCAGTTACGATCGGACAGGGGAGGCAAACACCTTC CASSYDRTGEANTF
. once TRBJ2-7 TRBV6-5 TGTGTCAGCAGTTACAACAGGGCCTACGAGCAGTACTTC CVSSYNRAYEQYF
. . TRBJ2-1 TRBV7-9 TGTGCCAGCAGCGGTCTCCTAGGGGCACTGTTCTTC CASSGLLGALFF
. . TRBJ2-6 TRBV5-4 TGTGCCAGCAGCTTATTAACTGGGGCCAACGTCCTGACTTTC CASSLLTGANVLTF
. . TRBJ2-3 TRBV29-1 TGCAGCGCACTGACAGGCTCCACAGATACGCAGTATTTT CSALTGSTDTQYF
. . TRBJ2-1 TRBV7-3 TGTGCCAGCAGCTTATCTGTGTACAATGAGCAGTTCTTC CASSLSVYNEQFF
. . TRBJ2-1 TRBV4-3 TGCGCCAGCTCCCAGGGGGGTTACAATGAGCAGTTCTTC CASSQGGYNEQFF
. . TRBJ1-2 TRBV4-2 TGTGCCAGCAGCCAAGGGGCCTATGGCTACACCTTC CASSQGAYGYTF
TRBD1 few TRBJ1-6 TRBV6-5 TGTGCCAGCAGCCTGACAGGGTCGAATTCACCCCTCCACTTT CASSLTGSNSPLHF
. . TRBJ2-7 TRBV29-1 TGCAGCGTTTCGGCCGGGTCCTACGAGCAGTACTTC CSVSAGSYEQYF
. few TRBJ1-1 TRBV19 TGTGCCAGTAGTACGTTAGGACAGAAGAACACTGAAGCTTTCTTT CASSTLGQKNTEAFF
. . TRBJ1-2 TRBV5-8 TGTGCCAGCAGCCCAGGCGGGGGGCGCGGCTATGGCTACACCTTC CASSPGGGRGYGYTF
. . TRBJ1-2 TRBV6-6 TGTGCCAGCAGTTACTCCGGGGTTTACTATGGCTACACCTTC CASSYSGVYYGYTF
. . TRBJ1-5 TRBV7-8 TGTGCCAGCAGCTTTGGTCAGGGGACGGTCCAGCATTTT CASSFGQGTVQHF
. . TRBJ1-2 TRBV30 TGTGCCTGGAGTGGTCCGTACGGGACATCGGGCTACACCTTC CAWSGPYGTSGYTF
. . TRBJ2-5 TRBV6-5 TGTGCCAGCAAGCAGGGTGGGACCCAGTACTTC CASKQGGTQYF
TRBD1 . TRBJ1-1 TRBV30 TGTGCCTGGCATCCAGGGGGCGGGACTGAAGCTTTCTTT CAWHPGGGTEAFF
. . TRBJ1-2 TRBV20-1 TGCAGGATAGAAGGGGGTGGCTACACCTTC CRIEGGGYTF
. once TRBJ2-2 TRBV7-2 TGTGCCAGCAGCTTCCTGGGGGCGTCCAACACCGGGGAGCTGTTTTTT CASSFLGASNTGELFF
. . TRBJ1-1 TRBV7-2 TGTGCCAGCAGCCTCCAAGGACTGGGACTCAACACTGAAGCTTTCTTT CASSLQGLGLNTEAFF
. . TRBJ2-3 TRBV19 TGTGCCAGTACCTCGGATGGGCAAAGTTGGGATACGCAGTATTTT CASTSDGQSWDTQYF
. . TRBJ2-2 TRBV2 TGTGCCAGCAGGGAAGGCAGGAACACCGGGGAGCTGTTTTTT CASREGRNTGELFF
. . TRBJ1-3 TRBV28 TGTGCCAGCAGTTGGTGGGGGCCATACCCAGGAAACACCATATATTTT CASSWWGPYPGNTIYF
. . TRBJ1-1 TRBV4-3 TGCGCCAGCAGCCACGGGAGATACACTGAAGCTTTCTTT CASSHGRYTEAFF
. . TRBJ2-5 TRBV19 TGTGCCAGTAGTATCGGGGTGCAGGAGACCCAGTACTTC CASSIGVQETQYF
TRBD2 . TRBJ2-1 TRBV29-1 TGCAGCGTTGCGGATTCCGGCGGGGGACTAGCCAATGAGCAGTTCTTC CSVADSGGGLANEQFF
. . TRBJ1-2 TRBV6-1 TGTGCCAGCAGTGAAAGGCTCGACAGCAACTATGGCTACACCTTC CASSERLDSNYGYTF
. . TRBJ2-1 TRBV7-2 TGTGCCAGCAGCTTAAGGTTCGGGGGACCCAGCTCCTACAATGAGCAGTTCTTC CASSLRFGGPSSYNEQFF
. . TRBJ2-1 TRBV7-9 TGTGCCAGCAGCATCGCCCAGGGAGGTGAGCAGTTCTTC CASSIAQGGEQFF
TRBD2 . TRBJ2-3 TRBV5-4 TGTGCCAGCAGCTCGGGGACTAGCGGGGCCCCAGATACGCAGTATTTT CASSSGTSGAPDTQYF